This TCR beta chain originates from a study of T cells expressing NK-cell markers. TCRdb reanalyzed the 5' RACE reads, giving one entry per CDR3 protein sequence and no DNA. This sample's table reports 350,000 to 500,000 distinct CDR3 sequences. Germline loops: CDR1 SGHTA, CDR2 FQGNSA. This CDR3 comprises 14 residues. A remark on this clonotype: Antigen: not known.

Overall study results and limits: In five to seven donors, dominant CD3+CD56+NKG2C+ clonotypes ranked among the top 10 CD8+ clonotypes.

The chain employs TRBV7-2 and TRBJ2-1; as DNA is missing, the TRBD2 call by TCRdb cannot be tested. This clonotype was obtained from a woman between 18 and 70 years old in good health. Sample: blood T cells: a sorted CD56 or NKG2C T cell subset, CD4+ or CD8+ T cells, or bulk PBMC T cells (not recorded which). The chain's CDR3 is CASSLGLGSPEQFF.